The 25 T cell receptor beta chains below come from one sample, sequenced in a study of cytomegalovirus exposure and HLA in healthy donors. With 60 Vbeta and 13 Jbeta primers, the PCR was carried out. Sequenced by immunoSEQ multiplex PCR; TCRdb stores in-frame clones only, minus some. The sample lists about 130,000 clones; 60% to 80% were seen once. Sequenced input: PBMCs. The receptors come from a female donor in good health and CMV-seronegative.

A remark on this clone: Different DNA sequences within this sample yield the same CDR3. The rearrangement joins TRBV5-1 to TRBJ2-3; TRBD2 agrees at 8 bases. V shed 6 bases, J shed 2 bases, and the junction held 5 bases outside the gene matches. Looked up from germline, CDR1 is SGHRS and CDR2 is YFSETQ. CDR3 size: 14 residues. CDR3 sequence: CASTTSGLTDTQYF. The CDR3 nucleotides are TGCGCCAGCACCACTAGCGGTCTCACAGATACGCAGTATTTT. The variable domain in full, completed from reference TRBV5-1 and TRBJ2-3, reads KAGVTQTPRYLIKTRGQQVTLSCSPISGHRSVSWYQQTPGQGLQFLFEYFSETQRNKGNFPGRFSGRQFSNSRSEMNVSTLELGDSALYLCASTTSGLTDTQYFGPGTRLTVL.

The chain uses TRBV4-2 and TRBJ1-3, with TRBD1 identical over 7 bases. With V trimmed by 1 base and J by 0 bases, 3 bases remained unmatched. The CDR3 is 16 residues long. Germline V gives CDR1 LGHNA, CDR2 YNFKEQ. The DNA of the CDR3 is TGTGCCAGCAGCCAAGGGGACAGCAACTCTGGAAACACCATATATTTT. Amino acids: CASSQGDSNSGNTIYF.

The chain carries TRBV7-2 and TRBJ2-3; a possible D gene is TRBD2 (6 bases). CDR3 length: 16 amino acids. Trimming cost V 4 bases and J 6 bases, with 20 bases left between them. The germline gives CDR1 SGHTA, CDR2 FQGNSA. The CDR3, as DNA: TGTGCCAGCAGCTCAACCCCCGGGGCGCGGGGTGATACGCAGTATTTT. As protein: CASSSTPGARGDTQYF. Full variable domain (remainder filled in from reference TRBV7-2 and TRBJ2-3): GAGVSQSPSNKVTEKGKDVELRCDPISGHTALYWYRQSLGQGLEFLIYFQGNSAPDKSGLPSDRFSAERTGGSVSTLTIQRTQQEDSAVYLCASSSTPGARGDTQYFGPGTRLTVL.

The V and J genes are TRBV5-4 and TRBJ1-2, with TRBD1 matching 10 bases. With 3 bases clipped from V and 6 bases from J, the junction kept 11 bases outside the gene matches. Looked up from germline, CDR1 is SGHNT and CDR2 is YYREEE (reference sequence). This CDR3 has 16 residues. The CDR3 spells CASSSAPSGTGDGYTF. The DNA of the CDR3 is TGTGCCAGCAGCTCTGCACCTTCCGGGACAGGGGATGGCTACACCTTC.

This clone was picked up a small number of times. The gene calls are TRBV9 and TRBJ2-1; 8 bases fit TRBD2. With 3 bases clipped from V and 8 bases from J, the junction kept 4 bases outside the gene matches. The CDR3 contains 13 residues. CDR1 and CDR2 (germline): SGDLS, YYNGEE. The CDR3 coding sequence is TGTGCCAGCAGCGACGGACTAGCCTATGAGCAGTTCTTC. Amino acids: CASSDGLAYEQFF.

As DNA, the CDR3 is TGCGCCAGCAGCTACGGAGACTCTGGAAACACCATATATTTT. As protein: CASSYGDSGNTIYF. This rearrangement joins TRBV5-1 to TRBJ1-3; D remains unclear. Trimming removed 3 bases from V and 0 bases from J, with 7 bases in between. Germline CDR1 is SGHRS and CDR2 is YFSETQ. This CDR3 is built from 14 residues. Based on the CDR3 plus reference TRBV5-1 and TRBJ1-3, the full variable domain is KAGVTQTPRYLIKTRGQQVTLSCSPISGHRSVSWYQQTPGQGLQFLFEYFSETQRNKGNFPGRFSGRQFSNSRSEMNVSTLELGDSALYLCASSYGDSGNTIYFGEGSWLTVV.

The J gene is TRBJ2-7, the V gene TRBV7-6; D gene ambiguous. In germline, CDR1 is SGHVS, CDR2 FNYEAQ. This CDR3 region has 13 residues. Trimming removed 1 base from V and 4 bases from J, with 8 bases in between. CDR3 DNA: TGTGCCAGCAGCTTAGGTCCTAATTACGAGCAGTACTTC. Its protein is CASSLGPNYEQYF.

The table lists this clone with a few counts. This rearrangement joins TRBV2 to TRBJ1-4; possible D gene TRBD1, 6 bases. The V end was cut by 6 bases, the J end by 7 bases, with 9 bases between. The CDR3 loop spans 12 amino acids. The V gene's germline CDR1 is SNHLY and CDR2 FYNNEI. In nucleotides, the CDR3 is TGTGCCAGCAGGTTCAGGGGTGAAAAACTGTTTTTT. Its translation is CASRFRGEKLFF.

This chain joins TRBV28 and TRBJ1-2, with 8 bases matching TRBD1. V lost 6 bases and J lost 3; bases outside the gene matches: 12. In germline, CDR1 is MDHEN, CDR2 SYDVKM. This CDR3 region has 16 residues. The CDR3 nucleotides are TGTGCCAGCAGGGGAAGCAGGGGGCGCCAGGACTATGGCTACACCTTC. Its translation is CASRGSRGRQDYGYTF.

This clone has just a few counts. The rearrangement uses TRBV19 and TRBJ1-5, with a tentative D call TRBD1 (5 bases). Trimming left V 4 bases short and J 2 bases short, with 9 bases between. The germline gives CDR1 LNHDA, CDR2 SQIVND (reference sequence). The CDR3 contains 14 residues. Here the CDR3 DNA reads TGTGCCAGTAGTAGAACCAGGGGCAATCAGCCCCAGCATTTT. This gives the protein CASSRTRGNQPQHF.

The V gene is TRBV7-9, the J gene TRBJ2-1, with 10 bases matching TRBD2. Germline trimming cut 5 bases from V and 8 bases from J; bases unmatched to any gene: 3. This CDR3 has 13 residues. Germline CDR1 SEHNR, CDR2 FQNEAQ (reference sequence). CDR3 sequence (DNA): TGTGCCAGCAGCGCTAGCGGGAGCCATGAGCAGTTCTTC. Encoded protein: CASSASGSHEQFF.

J is TRBJ1-1 and V is TRBV2, with 7 bases that match TRBD1. The V segment lost 7 bases and the J segment 0 bases; nucleotides outside the gene matches: 5. Germline V lookup: CDR1 SNHLY, CDR2 FYNNEI. This CDR3 region has 14 residues. Here the CDR3 DNA reads TGTGCCAGCAACCTGGGACAGATGAACACTGAAGCTTTCTTT. Amino acid sequence: CASNLGQMNTEAFF.

The V gene is TRBV7-9, the J gene TRBJ2-6, with 9 bases identical to TRBD1. The CDR3 is 17 amino acids. J gave up 3 bases and V 4 bases, and 7 bases lay outside the gene matches. The germline V gene has CDR1 SEHNR and CDR2 FQNEAQ (reference sequence). CDR3 region: CASSSPGQGYGANVLTF. CDR3 nucleotide sequence: TGTGCCAGCAGCTCCCCGGGACAGGGATATGGGGCCAACGTCCTGACTTTC.

V gene TRBV19 combines with J gene TRBJ1-3; D remains unclear. Per germline, CDR1 LNHDA and CDR2 SQIVND (reference sequence). CDR3 size: 14 residues. Trimming shortened V by 5 bases and J by 0 bases, and 8 bases separated the two germline ends. Here the CDR3 reads CASSLLSSGNTIYF. The CDR3, as DNA: TGTGCCAGTAGTCTCCTGAGCTCTGGAAACACCATATATTTT.

The chain employs TRBV7-3 and TRBJ2-1; possibly TRBD2 for D (7 bases). V was pared by 7 bases and J by 0 bases, with 13 bases between. From germline, CDR1 is SGHTA and CDR2 FQGTGA. This CDR3 has 15 amino acids. The CDR3 sequence is CASTAGASSYNEQFF. The CDR3 DNA follows: TGTGCCAGCACCGCGGGGGCGAGCTCCTACAATGAGCAGTTCTTC.

The chain employs TRBV4-3 and TRBJ2-1; possible D gene TRBD2, 5 bases. From germline, CDR1 is LGHNA and CDR2 YSLEER. V was pared by 2 bases and J by 4 bases, with 9 bases between. The CDR3 loop spans 14 amino acids. The CDR3, as DNA: TGCGCCAGCAGCCAATTAGCGCGGTACAATGAGCAGTTCTTC. Residues: CASSQLARYNEQFF.

The V and J genes are TRBV5-1 and TRBJ2-7; the D is unclear. Trimming left V 0 bases short and J 6 bases short, with 10 bases between. Germline loops: CDR1 SGHRS, CDR2 YFSETQ. The CDR3 spans 13 residues. The CDR3 nucleotides read TGCGCCAGCAGCTTGGGTGGTCCGGGCGAGCAGTACTTC. Translation: CASSLGGPGEQYF.

This chain's CDR3 is CASSPYQTGLGNEQYF. The CDR3 nucleotides are TGTGCCAGCAGCCCGTATCAGACAGGGTTAGGCAACGAGCAGTACTTC. The chain links TRBV27 to TRBJ2-5; TRBD1 agrees at 7 bases. The J call may be incorrect, as the DNA end agrees better with TRBJ2-7. CDR3 length equals 16 residues. Germline loops: CDR1 MNHEY, CDR2 SMNVEV (reference sequence).

The J gene is TRBJ2-7, the V gene TRBV9; D may be TRBD2 (5 bases). Looked up from germline, CDR1 is SGDLS and CDR2 is YYNGEE. V lost 0 bases to trimming and J lost 5 bases, with 12 bases between them. The CDR3 sequence is 14 residues long. Here the CDR3 reads CASSVGGYPNEQYF. The CDR3 nucleotides read TGTGCCAGCAGCGTAGGAGGGTATCCTAACGAGCAGTACTTC.

V gene TRBV4-3 combines with J gene TRBJ1-2; 11 bases map to TRBD1. Germline V lookup: CDR1 LGHNA, CDR2 YSLEER. J gave up 3 bases and V 0 bases, and 6 bases lay outside the gene matches. The CDR3 has 17 amino acids. The CDR3 is CASSQDGVGQGDYGYTF. The DNA of the CDR3 is TGCGCCAGCAGCCAAGATGGGGTGGGACAGGGGGACTATGGCTACACCTTC.

This clone came up once. This chain links TRBV2 with TRBJ2-7; tentative D call: TRBD2 (6 bases). CDR3 length equals 15 residues. Per germline, CDR1 SNHLY and CDR2 FYNNEI. The V end lost 6 bases, the J end lost 0 bases, and 15 bases lay between the germline ends. CDR3 protein: CASRIRAGLSYEQYF. CDR3 DNA sequence: TGTGCCAGCAGGATCAGGGCGGGACTCTCCTACGAGCAGTACTTC.

This clone was counted only a few times. The chain recombines TRBV7-2 with TRBJ2-7; 8 positions match TRBD2. The germline gives CDR1 SGHTA, CDR2 FQGNSA. The CDR3 is 15 residues long. V shed 5 bases, J shed 2 bases, and the junction held 8 bases outside the gene matches. The CDR3, as DNA: TGTGCCAGCAGCCGTCTAGCGGGCACTACCTACGAGCAGTACTTC. Translated: CASSRLAGTTYEQYF.

This chain joins TRBV7-2 and TRBJ2-7, with TRBD2 matching over 8 bases. V gave up 5 bases and J gave up 2 bases; unmatched junction bases: 8. Looked up from germline, CDR1 is SGHTA and CDR2 is FQGNSA. The CDR3 contains 15 residues. CDR3 residues: CASSMSRGLAYEQYF. As DNA, the CDR3 is TGTGCCAGCAGCATGTCTAGGGGACTAGCCTACGAGCAGTACTTC.

The rearrangement joins TRBV18 to TRBJ2-1, with a tentative D call TRBD1 (5 bases). This CDR3 has 15 residues. Trimming left V 5 bases short and J 9 bases short, with 20 bases between. Germline V lookup: CDR1 KGHSH, CDR2 LQKENI. The CDR3 DNA sequence: TGTGCCAGCTCATCCGACAGCGCTCTACCAACTGAGCAGTTCTTC. It is translated as CASSSDSALPTEQFF.

This clone was seen a few times. The chain has TRBV28 and TRBJ1-1; TRBD1 aligns across 7 bases. The CDR3 runs to 14 residues. Germline values: CDR1 MDHEN, CDR2 SYDVKM. Trimming cost V 4 bases and J 5 bases; bases outside gene matches: 7. CDR3 coding DNA: TGTGCCAGCAGTTCGCCAGGGGGGACTACTGAAGCTTTCTTT. Protein sequence: CASSSPGGTTEAFF.